These T cell receptor beta chains were read from a single sample in a study of shared clonotypes between healthy human individuals. The protocol was immunoSEQ multiplex PCR, while the TCRdb copy is restricted to in-frame clones and leaves out a portion. The sample carries millions of clones, approximately 94% recorded once. The sample was naive CD8+ T cells from PBMCs. Receptors were obtained from a young man in good health. Some clones in this sample may be carry-over from other donors' samples. Each CDR3 is given with its conserved first and last residue. D genes are given only for firm matches.

D gene | J gene | V gene | CDR3 DNA | CDR3 protein
TRBD2 | TRBJ2-3 | TRBV28 | TGTGCCAGCAGGGTAGCGGGAGGGGTCACAGATACGCAGTATTTT | CASRVAGGVTDTQYF
NA | TRBJ1-2 | TRBV7-8 | TGTGCCAGCAGCCGAGACCGCGGCGTCGGCCCTGGCTACACCTTC | CASSRDRGVGPGYTF
TRBD1 | TRBJ1-2 | TRBV15 | TGTGCCACCAGCAGAGAGGGGACAGGGACCTATGGCTACACCTTC | CATSREGTGTYGYTF
NA | TRBJ2-7 | TRBV27 | TGTGCCAGCAGTTTTACAGGACCCTACGAGCAGTACTTC | CASSFTGPYEQYF
TRBD1 | TRBJ2-7 | TRBV7-9 | TGTGCCAGCAGCTCGAACCGGGACAGGGTCGACTACGAGCAGTACTTC | CASSSNRDRVDYEQYF
TRBD1 | TRBJ1-2 | TRBV4-3 | TGCGCCAGCAGCCAAAGACAGGGGGATCGCTATGGCTACACCTTC | CASSQRQGDRYGYTF
TRBD1 | TRBJ1-2 | TRBV28 | TGTGCCAGCAGTACCCTCCGGGACAGGGGGCTTTATGGCTACACCTTC | CASSTLRDRGLYGYTF
TRBD2 | TRBJ2-7 | TRBV7-2 | TGTGCTATTCTAGCGGGATCCTACGAGCAGTACTTC | CAILAGSYEQYF
NA | TRBJ2-7 | TRBV2 | TGTGCCAGCAGTGACAGGGAGCTCTCGTACGAGCAGTACTTC | CASSDRELSYEQYF
NA | TRBJ2-3 | TRBV6-5 | TGTGCCAGCAGTTACTCGGAGGGATTCACAGATACGCAGTATTTT | CASSYSEGFTDTQYF
TRBD2 | TRBJ2-1 | TRBV19 | TGTGCCAGTAGCAGGACTAGCGGGACATACAATGAGCAGTTCTTC | CASSRTSGTYNEQFF
NA | TRBJ1-2 | TRBV9 | TGTGCCAGCAGCGTAGTAGATCCTAGGCGGGGCTACACCTTC | CASSVVDPRRGYTF
NA | TRBJ2-1 | TRBV5-1 | TGCGCCAGCAGCTTTGAGGGGAACAATGAGCAGTTCTTC | CASSFEGNNEQFF